The next 18 T cell receptor beta chains were all read from a single sample in a study of beta chain features in type 1 diabetes. cDNA synthesis used the whole RNA isolate, giving expressed TCRB sequences. This table comes from immunoSEQ multiplex PCR, and its TCRdb copy is limited to in-frame clones, with some not included. The sample records around 250,000 clones, about a fifth being singletons. Study conclusions and caveats: Patients with Type 1 diabetes showed moderately but significantly shorter TCRB CDR3s in all four CD4+ subsets.

These TCRs' antigens remain unknown. Material: naive CD4+ T cells from blood. Receptors were obtained from a woman aged 40 to 50 with type 1 diabetes.

This clone was seen a handful of times. The chain couples TRBV28 to TRBJ2-3; TRBD1 matches at 8 bases. The V gene end was trimmed by 4 bases and the J gene end by 4 bases; junction bases not matched to a gene: 10. The CDR3 spans 16 residues. Germline CDR1 reads MDHEN; CDR2 reads SYDVKM. CDR3 residues: CASSYSLGQGPDTQYF. CDR3 in DNA: TGTGCCAGCAGTTATTCTCTAGGACAGGGACCAGATACGCAGTATTTT. Variable domain in full (rest from reference TRBV28 and TRBJ2-3): DVKVTQSSRYLVKRTGEKVFLECVQDMDHENMFWYRQDPGLGLRLIYFSYDVKMKEKGDIPEGYSVSREKKERFSLILESASTNQTSMYLCASSYSLGQGPDTQYFGPGTRLTVL.

Turning to this clone: Sequence at one end of the junction differs from germline and may be a read error. Written as DNA, the CDR3 is TGTGCCAGCAGTTACGGACAGGTCCATCCAGGGGACTTC. The encoded protein is CASSYGQVHPGDF. The chain couples TRBV6-6 to TRBJ2-7, with 7 positions matching TRBD1. This CDR3 spans 13 amino acids. Germline values: CDR1 MNHNY, CDR2 SVGAGI (reference sequence).

The chain has TRBV29-1 and TRBJ2-5, with 7 bases that match TRBD1. V gave up 2 bases and J gave up 7 bases; unmatched junction bases: 16. The germline gives CDR1 SQVTM, CDR2 ANQGSEA. This CDR3 is built from 16 residues. This chain's CDR3 is CSVETPNKGARGTQYF. Here the CDR3 DNA reads TGCAGCGTTGAAACCCCGAACAAGGGGGCTAGGGGGACCCAGTACTTC.

This clone was picked up one time. The chain couples TRBV11-2 to TRBJ1-5; D is unclear. Germline CDR1 SGHAT, CDR2 FQNNGV. The CDR3 loop spans 17 amino acids. V lost 1 base, J lost 0 bases, and 13 bases lay in between. The CDR3 bases are TGTGCCAGCAGCTTAGTAGGCGGAACCTATAGCAATCAGCCCCAGCATTTT. Translating it yields CASSLVGGTYSNQPQHF.

This clone was seen a few times. Written as DNA, the CDR3 is TGCGCCAGCAGCCATCTGCCCCCGCGGGTCATTCAGTACTTC. Protein product: CASSHLPPRVIQYF. The J gene is TRBJ2-4, the V gene TRBV4-1; tentatively, D is TRBD2 (5 bases). Trimming took off 3 bases at V and 9 bases at J, with 15 bases between the two ends. CDR1 and CDR2 (germline): MGHRA, YSYEKL. This CDR3 has 14 residues.

V and J are TRBV10-2 and TRBJ2-7; D is perhaps TRBD2 (7 bases). CDR1 is WSHSY and CDR2 is SAAADI in the germline V gene. V lost 6 bases and J 4 bases, leaving 16 bases between the germline ends. The CDR3 is 14 amino acids. The CDR3 is CASRAGRGLYEQYF. The CDR3 DNA sequence: TGCGCCAGCAGGGCAGGGAGGGGGTTGTACGAGCAGTACTTC.

This clone was recorded a few times. The chain recombines TRBV7-8 with TRBJ2-3; no reliable D call. V was shortened by 3 bases and J by 1 base, with 11 bases between the two germline ends. This CDR3 spans 15 amino acids. Per germline, CDR1 SGHVS and CDR2 FQNEAQ. CDR3 in DNA: TGTGCCAGCAGCTTGACGAGCGTGGGCACAGATACGCAGTATTTT. This gives the protein CASSLTSVGTDTQYF.

V is TRBV29-1 and J is TRBJ2-7, with 13 bases identical to TRBD2. V lost 7 bases, J lost 4 bases, and 13 bases stayed unmatched. Germline CDR1 SQVTM, CDR2 ANQGSEA. The CDR3 spans 16 residues. As DNA, the CDR3 is TGCAGCGGTCTACATTTGAGACTAGCGGGAGGTTACGAGCAGTACTTC. It translates to CSGLHLRLAGGYEQYF.

This clone was counted only a few times. The chain employs TRBV2 and TRBJ2-7; possible D gene TRBD1, 6 bases. V lost 10 bases to trimming and J lost 1 base, with 17 bases between them. The germline V gene encodes CDR1 SNHLY and CDR2 FYNNEI. The length of the CDR3 is 14 residues. DNA for the CDR3: TGTGCCACTCTGCCAGGACAGACATCCTACGAGCAGTACTTC. The encoded protein is CATLPGQTSYEQYF.

This clone was counted a few times. At one boundary the junction diverges from the germline segment, which might be a read error. The CDR3 reads CASSWEGGYGYTF. Written as DNA, the CDR3 is TGTGCCAGCAGCTGGGAGGGAGGCTATGGCTACACCTTC. The rearrangement uses TRBV5-1 and TRBJ1-2; no definite D call. Germline loops: CDR1 SGHRS, CDR2 YFSETQ. CDR3 length equals 13 residues.

V usage is TRBV2 and J usage is TRBJ1-2; D uncertain. V was trimmed by 4 bases and J by 1 base, leaving 7 bases between them. Germline values: CDR1 SNHLY, CDR2 FYNNEI. The CDR3 extends over 13 amino acids. DNA of the CDR3: TGTGCCAGCAGTGTAGAGTATAACTATGGCTACACCTTC. As protein: CASSVEYNYGYTF.

The CDR3 reads CASRSTGGAGAEAFF. As DNA, the CDR3 is TGTGCCAGCAGATCGACAGGGGGCGCGGGGGCTGAAGCTTTCTTT. The gene calls are TRBV5-4 and TRBJ1-1; 10 bases align to TRBD1. J was trimmed by 6 bases and V by 5 bases; bases with no gene match: 10. Looked up from germline, CDR1 is SGHNT and CDR2 is YYREEE (reference sequence). This CDR3 is 15 amino acids long. The full variable domain, rest sourced from reference TRBV5-4 and TRBJ1-1, is ETGVTQSPTHLIKTRGQQVTLRCSSQSGHNTVSWYQQALGQGPQFIFQYYREEENGRGNFPPRFSGLQFPNYSSELNVNALELDDSALYLCASRSTGGAGAEAFFGQGTRLTVV.

The rearrangement joins TRBV5-4 to TRBJ1-1; no clear D gene. Trimming left V 0 bases short and J 1 base short, with 4 bases between. Germline V CDR1 and CDR2: SGHNT, YYREEE (reference sequence). CDR3 length: 13 amino acids. The CDR3 bases are TGTGCCAGCAGCTTGGAACAGAACACTGAAGCTTTCTTT. This gives the protein CASSLEQNTEAFF.

The V gene is TRBV9, the J gene TRBJ2-3, with 9 bases fitting TRBD1. The CDR3 loop spans 16 amino acids. V lost 2 bases to trimming and J lost 4 bases; unmatched junction nucleotides: 8. CDR1 SGDLS and CDR2 YYNGEE come from the germline V gene. CDR3 nucleotide sequence: TGTGCCAGCAGCGTCAGGGGGGACAGGGCAGCAGATACGCAGTATTTT. This encodes CASSVRGDRAADTQYF.

The chain links TRBV4-3 to TRBJ1-2; no definite D call. Germline CDR1 reads LGHNA; CDR2 reads YSLEER. The V gene lost 1 base and the J gene lost 5 bases, with 8 bases spanning the gap. The CDR3 sequence is 13 residues long. Here the CDR3 reads CASSQASSYGYTF. The CDR3, as DNA: TGCGCCAGCAGCCAAGCCAGTTCTTATGGCTACACCTTC.

The rearrangement links TRBV2 to TRBJ2-5; D call uncertain. CDR3 length: 13 residues. Trimming took 4 bases from V and 1 from J, leaving 7 bases between them. Germline assignment: CDR1 SNHLY and CDR2 FYNNEI. The CDR3 DNA reads as TGTGCCAGCAGTGTGAACATCCAAGAGACCCAGTACTTC. The encoded protein is CASSVNIQETQYF.

This clone was counted a few times. The rearrangement uses TRBV9 and TRBJ2-7; D is uncertain. The CDR3 runs 14 residues. CDR1 is SGDLS, CDR2 YYNGEE, per germline. V was trimmed by 0 bases and J by 0 bases, leaving 7 bases between them. The CDR3 region is CASSVGSNSYEQYF. The CDR3 DNA reads TGTGCCAGCAGCGTAGGTAGTAACTCCTACGAGCAGTACTTC.

The chain links TRBV9 to TRBJ2-5, with a weak D call TRBD2 (5 bases). The CDR3 extends over 13 amino acids. V was cut by 2 bases and J by 5 bases, with 10 bases left in between. CDR1 is SGDLS and CDR2 is YYNGEE in the germline V gene. As DNA, the CDR3 is TGTGCCAGCAGCGTTTACGGGATGGAGACCCAGTACTTC. This gives the protein CASSVYGMETQYF.